The source of this TCR beta chain is a study of blood T cell repertoires in COVID-19. As for the study in general: Both acute and convalescent COVID-19 samples were obtained from the United States, Italy and Spain. Nucleic acid was either cDNA or gDNA, and it came from T cells, B-cell-depleted T cells, or PBMCs.

Unmatched junction bases numbered 3, after V lost 4 bases and J lost 6 bases. Germline CDR1 reads SGHDT; CDR2 reads YYEEEE. The CDR3 spans 12 residues. A note on this clone: A much bigger clone sits one base away, suggesting this may be a read error. Other DNA sequences in the sample encode the same CDR3.

The assay was immunoSEQ multiplex PCR, and TCRdb's table has in-frame clones only and misses some. The sample carries about 240,000 clones, approximately 78% recorded once. The receptor's source is a woman aged 55-70 years with active or convalescent COVID-19. Material for sequencing was peripheral blood. V gene TRBV5-6 combines with J gene TRBJ1-2; TRBD1 agrees at 7 bases. The CDR3 protein is CASSLQGDGYTF. CDR3 DNA: TGTGCCAGCAGCCTGCAGGGGGATGGCTACACCTTC. The variable domain in full, completed from reference TRBV5-6 and TRBJ1-2, reads DAGVTQSPTHLIKTRGQQVTLRCSPKSGHDTVSWYQQALGQGPQFIFQYYEEEERQRGNFPDRFSGHQFPNYSSELNVNALLLGDSALYLCASSLQGDGYTFGSGTRLTVV.